The rows below give T cell receptor beta chains drawn from one sample of a study of blood T cell repertoires in COVID-19. Method: immunoSEQ multiplex PCR; TCRdb's copy keeps in-frame clones and lacks some. In the table there are approximately 92,000 clones, 65% to 85% of which are singletons. Sample: peripheral blood. Every receptor here comes from a man aged 65 to 85 with active or convalescent COVID-19. The conserved cysteine and the conserved F or W are not part of the CDR3 here. Fields, in order: V gene, CDR3 protein.

TRBV2,ASSGTSGEKNTGELF
TRBV28,ASSLQGNYGYT
TRBV7-2,ASSLGSTGGYEPQH
TRBV28,ASSHRRDGRANEKLF
TRBV2,ASSVASTLTEAF
TRBV20-1,SASSSGGAYNEQF
TRBV27,ASSFPGRGEQY
TRBV28,ASRISPGQLTSSYYEQY
TRBV19,ASSIGRGPGYT
TRBV5-1,ASSLDGGGAINEQF
TRBV19,ASGTGQPPYGYT
TRBV3-1/TRBV3-2,ASSHGQAGGYT
TRBV28,ASSIKGGPNYGYT
TRBV7-9,ASSRDRGIYGYT
TRBV6-5,ASSSSGTGDTGELF
TRBV28,ASSLLGPDQPQH
TRBV4-3,ASSQGPRDGTQY
TRBV6-6,ASRRGGGETQY
TRBV15,ATSRALLTNEKLF
TRBV2,ASQRGPVTEAF
TRBV19,ASSLRSRNNEQF
TRBV28,ASSLSTGLSAGELF
TRBV7-3,ASSLSSGQPQH
TRBV12-2,ATAGVNQPQH
TRBV6-5,ASSYDKGESNTEAF
TRBV5-1,ASSLGGSGANVLT
TRBV6-5,ASSATGIHEQY